The TCR beta chain described here comes from a study of blood T cell repertoires in COVID-19. As for the study in general: COVID-19 samples collected from the United States, Italy and Spain covered acute and convalescent phases.

The CDR3 loop spans 15 amino acids. In germline, CDR1 is SGHTA, CDR2 FQGNSA. V dropped 7 bases and J dropped 4; count of bases not matched to a gene: 8. Sequenced by immunoSEQ multiplex PCR; TCRdb stores in-frame clones only, minus some. The sample consists of 250,000 or so clones, approximately 86% of them appearing once. This receptor was taken from a man of 80 years or more with acute or convalescent COVID-19. Source material: peripheral blood. The rearrangement joins TRBV7-2 to TRBJ2-2; 8 nucleotides line up with TRBD2. This chain's CDR3 is CASTPGGATTGELFF. In nucleotides, the CDR3 is TGTGCCAGCACCCCGGGGGGGGCGACCACCGGGGAGCTGTTTTTT.